The 31 T cell receptor beta chains given below trace back to one sample, sequenced in a study of T cells in Graves' hyperthyroidism and ophthalmopathy. Amplification targeted TCR beta CDR3 regions from RNA transcripts. A first-round RT-PCR of the TCR CDR3 used the HTBI primer set. TCRdb analysed the multiplex PCR reads with MiXCR anew, one entry per CDR3 protein. The table shows hundreds of thousands of distinct CDR3 sequences, with approximately 17% occurring only once. The sequencing sample was made of blood. These receptors were collected from a young woman with Graves' ophthalmopathy.

The chain has TRBV4-1 and TRBJ2-7; D unresolved. V was cut by 2 bases and J by 2 bases, with 10 bases left in between. CDR3 size: 14 residues. Germline lookup yields CDR1 MGHRA and CDR2 YSYEKL. The CDR3 spells CASSQLNPPYEQYF. CDR3 nucleotide sequence: TGCGCCAGCAGCCAACTTAACCCCCCCTACGAGCAGTACTTC.

This clonotype occurred a few times. The chain combines TRBV6-2 or TRBV6-3 with TRBJ1-5, with D possibly being TRBD1 (6 bases). Germline values: CDR1 MNHEY, CDR2 SVGEGT. This CDR3 spans 14 amino acids. V dropped 4 bases and J dropped 7 bases, with 14 bases sitting between them. CDR3 sequence reads: CASSSPTGYQPQHF. As DNA, the CDR3 is TGTGCCAGCAGTTCCCCCACAGGGTACCAGCCCCAGCATTTT.

This clonotype was counted ten times or more. The V call is TRBV12-3 or TRBV12-4, the J call TRBJ2-6; D gene ambiguous. The ends were cut back, 6 bases at V and 4 bases at J, with 10 bases in the middle. The CDR3 contains 14 residues. The CDR3 loop is CASSFGSGANVLTF. For the CDR3, the DNA is TGTGCCAGCAGCTTCGGGTCCGGGGCCAACGTCCTGACTTTC.

This clonotype occurred many times. The chain employs TRBV6-6 and TRBJ2-2; 9 bases are shared with TRBD1. The CDR3 loop spans 16 amino acids. The V segment lost 1 base and the J segment 5 bases; nucleotides outside the gene matches: 5. CDR1 MNHNY and CDR2 SVGAGI come from the germline V gene (reference sequence). The CDR3 nucleotides read TGTGCCAGCAGTTACTTCCTAGGGACAGGGACCGGGGAGCTGTTTTTT. Its translation: CASSYFLGTGTGELFF.

The chain links TRBV10-3 to TRBJ2-5; 9 positions agree with TRBD1. CDR1 and CDR2 (germline): ENHRY, SYGVKD. J gave up 5 bases and V 4 bases, and 5 bases lay outside the gene matches. CDR3 size: 14 residues. Here the CDR3 reads CAISGTGEGETQYF. DNA of the CDR3: TGTGCCATCAGTGGGACAGGGGAAGGGGAGACCCAGTACTTC.

The V call is TRBV3-2, the J call TRBJ1-5; the table's D gene call, TRBD1, was not cross checked with the DNA. TRBV3-2 is given as a pseudogene. The CDR3 contains 16 residues. The CDR3 sequence: CASSHRDRWSNQPQHF. CDR3 coding DNA: TGTGCCAGCAGCCACCGGGACAGGTGGAGCAATCAGCCCCAGCATTTT.

This clonotype appeared a few times. The chain recombines TRBV29-1 with TRBJ1-3; no reliable D call. CDR1 is SQVTM and CDR2 is ANQGSEA in the germline V gene. The V end lost 3 bases, the J end lost 4 bases, and 7 bases lay between the germline ends. The CDR3 sequence is 12 residues long. The chain's CDR3 is CSVETVGNTIYF. CDR3 nucleotides: TGCAGCGTTGAGACGGTCGGAAACACCATATATTTT.

This clonotype appeared many times. The chain is built from TRBV19 and TRBJ2-1, with 15 bases aligning to TRBD2. Per germline, CDR1 LNHDA and CDR2 SQIVND (reference sequence). This CDR3 has 14 amino acids. J lost 10 bases, V lost 4 bases, and 2 bases had no gene match. In DNA, the CDR3 is TGTGCCAGTAGTAGGACTAGCGGGAGGGTCGAGCAGTTCTTC. It codes for CASSRTSGRVEQFF. The full variable domain, its missing parts supplied by reference TRBV19 and TRBJ2-1, is DGGITQSPKYLFRKEGQNVTLSCEQNLNHDAMYWYRQDPGQGLRLIYYSQIVNDFQKGDIAEGYSVSREKKESFPLTVTSAQKNPTAFYLCASSRTSGRVEQFFGPGTRLTVL.

This clonotype showed up many times. The chain employs TRBV7-9 and TRBJ2-3; tentative D call: TRBD2 (7 bases). V lost 0 bases and J lost 1, with 14 bases in between. Germline-derived CDR1 and CDR2 are SEHNR and FQNEAQ (reference sequence). There are 17 residues in the CDR3. CDR3: CASSLALGGAGTDTQYF. DNA for the CDR3: TGTGCCAGCAGCTTAGCCCTAGGGGGGGCAGGCACAGATACGCAGTATTTT.

The chain employs TRBV13 and TRBJ2-7, with 9 bases fitting TRBD2. V lost 5 bases, J lost 6 bases, and 11 bases stayed unmatched. The length of the CDR3 is 15 residues. The germline CDR1 and CDR2 sequences are PRHDT and FYEKMQ (reference sequence). The CDR3 sequence is CASSRRSGGAGEQYF. As DNA, the CDR3 is TGTGCCAGCAGCCGCCGTAGCGGGGGCGCGGGCGAGCAGTACTTC. The whole variable domain, filled in from reference TRBV13 and TRBJ2-7, reads AAGVIQSPRHLIKEKRETATLKCYPIPRHDTVYWYQQGPGQDPQFLISFYEKMQSDKGSIPDRFSAQQFSDYHSELNMSSLELGDSALYFCASSRRSGGAGEQYFGPGTRLTVT.

This clonotype was detected ten times or more. The J gene is TRBJ1-5, the V gene TRBV28; no reliable D call. CDR1 MDHEN and CDR2 SYDVKM come from the germline V gene. The CDR3 is 15 amino acids. V shed 5 bases and J shed 3 bases, with 14 bases lying between them. The CDR3 region is CASSPREYINQPQHF. The DNA for the CDR3 is TGTGCCAGCAGTCCCCGCGAATACATCAATCAGCCCCAGCATTTT.

This clonotype appeared many times. The gene calls are TRBV3-1 and TRBJ2-1; a possible D gene is TRBD1 (6 bases). V was clipped by 0 bases and J by 6 bases, with 21 bases between them. This CDR3 contains 18 residues. Germline V gene data show CDR1 as LGHDT and CDR2 as YNNKEL (reference sequence). The CDR3: CASSQDYRASTHRNEQFF. The DNA for the CDR3 is TGTGCCAGCAGCCAAGATTACAGGGCGAGCACCCACCGCAATGAGCAGTTCTTC.

About this clonotype itself: A read error may be the cause here, since a much bigger clone is one base away. The CDR3 DNA reads TGCAGCGTTCCGGGACAGAGTCCCAATGAGCAGTTCTTC. Translation: CSVPGQSPNEQFF. The chain couples TRBV29-1 to TRBJ2-1; 7 bases line up with TRBD1. The germline gives CDR1 SQVTM, CDR2 ANQGSEA. The junction had 7 bases not matched to a gene; V was cut back by 5 bases and J by 6 bases. The CDR3 loop spans 13 amino acids.

This clonotype came up many times. The chain is built from TRBV12-3 or TRBV12-4 and TRBJ2-1, with D unclear. Between the trimmed V and J ends, which lost 7 bases and 5 bases, there was a span of 12 bases. There are 13 residues in the CDR3. The CDR3 spells CASTLLMDNEQFF. In DNA form, the CDR3 reads TGTGCCAGCACCTTGCTTATGGACAATGAGCAGTTCTTC.

The chain has TRBV28 and TRBJ2-5; 13 nucleotides align to TRBD2. This CDR3 region has 15 residues. Looked up from germline, CDR1 is MDHEN and CDR2 is SYDVKM. The V gene end was trimmed by 5 bases and the J gene end by 2 bases; junction bases not matched to a gene: 2. The CDR3 coding sequence is TGTGCCAGCAGTGGGGGACTAGCGGGACAAGAGACCCAGTACTTC. This gives the protein CASSGGLAGQETQYF.

This clonotype was seen more than once but under ten times. CDR3 in amino acids: CASSRGFGATNEKLFF. Written as DNA, the CDR3 is TGTGCCAGCAGCCGTGGTTTTGGGGCAACTAATGAAAAACTGTTTTTT. This sequence joins TRBV7-9 and TRBJ1-4; no definite D call. CDR1 and CDR2 from the germline V gene are SEHNR and FQNEAQ (reference sequence). The germline V and J ends were trimmed by 5 bases and 0 bases, with 13 bases remaining between them. This CDR3 is 16 amino acids long.

This clonotype has a handful of counts. This chain connects TRBV5-4 to TRBJ1-2, with a tentative D call TRBD1 (5 bases). V was shortened by 0 bases and J by 0 bases, with 9 bases between the two germline ends. The CDR3 is made up of 15 amino acids. In germline, CDR1 is SGHNT, CDR2 YYREEE (reference sequence). The CDR3 DNA sequence: TGTGCCAGCAGCTTGGACAGGTTAACTAACTATGGCTACACCTTC. Translated, it gives CASSLDRLTNYGYTF. Variable domain in full (rest from reference TRBV5-4 and TRBJ1-2): ETGVTQSPTHLIKTRGQQVTLRCSSQSGHNTVSWYQQALGQGPQFIFQYYREEENGRGNFPPRFSGLQFPNYSSELNVNALELDDSALYLCASSLDRLTNYGYTFGSGTRLTVV.

This clonotype was seen repeatedly, ten times or more. The genes are TRBV7-6 and TRBJ2-1; 11 nucleotides align to TRBD1. CDR3 length equals 15 residues. The trim removed 5 bases at V and 4 bases at J, leaving 4 bases unmatched. From germline, CDR1 is SGHVS and CDR2 FNYEAQ. The CDR3 reads CASSKDRGLYNEQFF. The CDR3 DNA follows: TGTGCCAGCAGCAAGGACAGGGGGCTTTACAATGAGCAGTTCTTC.

This clonotype was seen a handful of times. This chain links TRBV28 with TRBJ1-3; D remains ambiguous. Germline V gives CDR1 MDHEN, CDR2 SYDVKM. The V end was cut by 6 bases, the J end by 4 bases, with 13 bases between. CDR3 length: 14 amino acids. The CDR3 nucleotides read TGTGCCAGCAGGCGCGGGGTGTCCGGAAACACCATATATTTT. It yields the protein CASRRGVSGNTIYF.

This clonotype was counted at least ten times. V gene TRBV2 combines with J gene TRBJ1-1, with a tentative D call TRBD1 (5 bases). The V end lost 5 bases, the J end lost 1 base, and 14 bases lay between the germline ends. This CDR3 comprises 15 residues. The germline V gene encodes CDR1 SNHLY and CDR2 FYNNEI. The CDR3 reads CASSYLGTTNTEAFF. The CDR3 DNA sequence: TGTGCCAGCAGTTACCTGGGGACCACGAACACTGAAGCTTTCTTT.

This clonotype has at least ten counts. V usage is TRBV27 and J usage is TRBJ1-2, with TRBD1 identical over 8 bases. Germline V gene sequence: CDR1 MNHEY, CDR2 SMNVEV (reference sequence). With V trimmed by 5 bases and J by 3 bases, 2 bases remained unmatched. This CDR3 has 13 residues. The CDR3 protein is CASSGTGDYGYTF. In DNA form, the CDR3 reads TGTGCCAGCAGTGGGACAGGTGACTATGGCTACACCTTC.

The V and J genes are TRBV6-5 and TRBJ2-7, with no clear D. Germline V gene lookup returns CDR1 MNHEY and CDR2 SVGAGI. Trimming shortened V by 5 bases and J by 2 bases, and 13 bases separated the two germline ends. The CDR3 spans 14 residues. The CDR3 DNA follows: TGTGCCAGCAGTCTACCTTATGGGCCCTACGAGCAGTACTTC. It yields the protein CASSLPYGPYEQYF.

This clonotype occurred a few times. The chain is built from TRBV9 and TRBJ1-1; D not resolved. The V gene's germline CDR1 is SGDLS and CDR2 YYNGEE. V shed 0 bases and J shed 1 base, with 10 bases lying between them. There are 15 residues in the CDR3. The CDR3 DNA reads as TGTGCCAGCAGCGTAGTGGTCAGGACGAACACTGAAGCTTTCTTT. As protein: CASSVVVRTNTEAFF.

The chain is built from TRBV11-2 and TRBJ1-3, with TRBD1 matching 7 bases. CDR1 and CDR2 from the germline V gene are SGHAT and FQNNGV. The CDR3 is 13 amino acids. Trimming removed 4 bases from V and 4 bases from J; junction bases left unmatched: 1. CDR3 amino acids: CASSSGQGNTIYF. In nucleotides, the CDR3 is TGTGCCAGCAGCTCGGGACAGGGAAACACCATATATTTT.

The V call is TRBV5-8, the J call TRBJ1-5; D remains unclear. The germline V gene encodes CDR1 SGHTS and CDR2 YDEGEE. The CDR3 is 16 amino acids. The germline V and J ends were trimmed by 0 bases and 1 base, with 11 bases remaining between them. CDR3 amino acids: CASSLGTVISNQPQHF. CDR3 DNA: TGTGCCAGCAGCTTGGGAACAGTAATAAGCAATCAGCCCCAGCATTTT.

This clonotype was counted between two and nine times. The chain carries TRBV19 and TRBJ1-5; D unclear. Germline V gene data show CDR1 as LNHDA and CDR2 as SQIVND (reference sequence). Trimming took 3 bases from V and 4 from J, leaving 10 bases between them. The CDR3 is made up of 14 amino acids. The CDR3, as DNA: TGTGCCAGTAGTATTCTGGCAGTGAATCAGCCCCAGCATTTT. Its translation is CASSILAVNQPQHF.

This clonotype has a count of ten or more. The rearrangement joins TRBV28 to TRBJ1-1, with TRBD1 matching over 10 bases. Unmatched junction bases numbered 2, after V lost 1 base and J lost 0 bases. Germline V lookup: CDR1 MDHEN, CDR2 SYDVKM. This CDR3 has 16 residues. The CDR3 spells CASSLLGQGMNTEAFF. The CDR3 region has the DNA TGTGCCAGCAGTTTATTGGGACAGGGGATGAACACTGAAGCTTTCTTT.

The chain carries TRBV7-9 and TRBJ1-4; D call uncertain. Trimming took 5 bases from V and 0 from J, leaving 7 bases between them. This CDR3 is built from 14 residues. From germline, CDR1 is SEHNR and CDR2 FQNEAQ (reference sequence). CDR3 amino acids: CASSNQATNEKLFF. The CDR3, as DNA: TGTGCCAGCAGCAACCAAGCAACTAATGAAAAACTGTTTTTT.

There are many counts of this clonotype. The chain joins TRBV10-2 to TRBJ2-1; 8 bases fit TRBD2. The CDR3 length is 15 residues. CDR1 is WSHSY and CDR2 is SAAADI in the germline V gene. The J segment lost 4 bases and the V segment lost 7 bases, leaving 9 bases of the junction unmatched. CDR3 amino acids: CASIPGLAGYNEQFF. The CDR3 DNA follows: TGCGCCAGCATCCCCGGGTTAGCGGGGTACAATGAGCAGTTCTTC.

Of note for this clonotype: A much more abundant neighbour one base away suggests this may be a read error. V and J are TRBV20-1 and TRBJ1-1; possibly TRBD1 for D (6 bases). Trimming pared 2 bases from V and 1 base from J, leaving 11 bases between. Germline V gene data show CDR1 as DFQATT and CDR2 as SNEGSKA (reference sequence). This CDR3 contains 14 residues. The CDR3 reads CSARKGGGNTEAFF. For the CDR3, the DNA is TGCAGTGCTAGAAAGGGGGGGGGGAACACTGAAGCTTTCTTT.

The chain has TRBV18 and TRBJ2-3; D perhaps matches TRBD1 (5 bases). Germline V gene data show CDR1 as KGHSH and CDR2 as LQKENI. CDR3 length: 14 amino acids. V shed 3 bases and J shed 1 base, with 8 bases lying between them. CDR3 coding DNA: TGTGCCAGCTCACCGCCGACAGGCACAGATACGCAGTATTTT. Protein: CASSPPTGTDTQYF.